The present T cell receptor beta chain was sequenced within a study of T cell responses to AZD1222 COVID-19 vaccine. For this clone: Its target is unknown.

Study outcomes and limitations: The donor cohort was predominantly white British with a female majority, and clonal diversity may have been underestimated. There were repertoire samples only from the period after the peak T cell response.

The CDR3 consists of 14 residues. Germline values: CDR1 KGHDR, CDR2 SFDVKD. The trim removed 7 bases at V and 4 bases at J, leaving 4 bases unmatched. Clones were sequenced by immunoSEQ multiplex PCR, and TCRdb holds only the in-frame ones, with some missing. The sample lists 150,000 to 180,000 clones, roughly nine tenths occurring once. The V call is TRBV24-1, the J call TRBJ2-3, with 10 positions matching TRBD2. The receptor comes from an adult in good health. The sequencing used peripheral blood, collected on day 0 of MenACWY control vaccination. This CDR3 reads CATRGGTSADTQYF. The CDR3 coding sequence is TGTGCCACCAGGGGGGGGACTAGCGCAGATACGCAGTATTTT.